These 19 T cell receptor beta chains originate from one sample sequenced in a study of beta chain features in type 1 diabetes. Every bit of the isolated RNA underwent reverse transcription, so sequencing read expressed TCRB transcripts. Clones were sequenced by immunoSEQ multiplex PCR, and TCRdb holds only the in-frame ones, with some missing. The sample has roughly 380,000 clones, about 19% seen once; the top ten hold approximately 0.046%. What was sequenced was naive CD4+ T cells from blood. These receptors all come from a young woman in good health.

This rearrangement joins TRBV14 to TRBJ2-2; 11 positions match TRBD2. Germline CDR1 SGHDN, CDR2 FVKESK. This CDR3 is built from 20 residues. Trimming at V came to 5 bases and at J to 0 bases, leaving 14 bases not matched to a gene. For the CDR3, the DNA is TGTGCCAGCAGCGAGTTTAAGTGGCTAGCGGGAGGAGCGAACACCGGGGAGCTGTTTTTT. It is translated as CASSEFKWLAGGANTGELFF.

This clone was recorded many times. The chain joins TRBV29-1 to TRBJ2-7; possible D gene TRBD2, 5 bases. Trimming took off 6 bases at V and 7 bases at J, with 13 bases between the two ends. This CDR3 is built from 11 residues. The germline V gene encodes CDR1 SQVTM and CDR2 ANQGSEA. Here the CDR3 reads CSVRQTGEQYF. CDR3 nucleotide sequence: TGCAGCGTACGTCAAACGGGGGAGCAGTACTTC.

CDR3 loop: CASSFGTGEHEQYF. The CDR3, as DNA: TGCGCCAGCAGCTTCGGGACAGGGGAACACGAGCAGTACTTC. The V and J genes are TRBV5-1 and TRBJ2-7; 10 bases align to TRBD1. Germline V gene sequence: CDR1 SGHRS, CDR2 YFSETQ. This CDR3 is built from 14 residues. V shed 2 bases, J shed 5 bases, and the junction held 4 bases outside the gene matches.

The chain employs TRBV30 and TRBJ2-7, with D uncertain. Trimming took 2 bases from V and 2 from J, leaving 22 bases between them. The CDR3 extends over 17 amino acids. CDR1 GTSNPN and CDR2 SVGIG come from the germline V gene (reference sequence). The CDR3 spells CAWSSNRVRVPAYEQYF. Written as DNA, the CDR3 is TGTGCCTGGAGTTCAAACCGGGTCCGGGTTCCTGCCTACGAGCAGTACTTC.

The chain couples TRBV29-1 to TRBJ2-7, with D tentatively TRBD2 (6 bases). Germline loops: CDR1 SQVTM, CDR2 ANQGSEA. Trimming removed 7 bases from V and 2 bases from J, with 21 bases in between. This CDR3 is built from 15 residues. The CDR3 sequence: CSAGSGSGRPYEQYF. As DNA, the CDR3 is TGCAGCGCAGGAAGTGGTAGCGGCCGCCCCTACGAGCAGTACTTC.

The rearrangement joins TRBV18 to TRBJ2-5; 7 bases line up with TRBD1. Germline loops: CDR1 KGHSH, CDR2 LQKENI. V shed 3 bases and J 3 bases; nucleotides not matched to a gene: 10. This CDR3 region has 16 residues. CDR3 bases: TGTGCCAGCTCACCGCGAGCCGGGACAGAGAAAGAGACCCAGTACTTC. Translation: CASSPRAGTEKETQYF.

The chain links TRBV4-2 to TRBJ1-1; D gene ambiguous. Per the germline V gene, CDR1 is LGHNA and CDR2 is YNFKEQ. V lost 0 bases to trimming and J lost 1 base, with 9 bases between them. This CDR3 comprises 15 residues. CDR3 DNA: TGTGCCAGCAGCCAAGATGAAGGAGGGAACACTGAAGCTTTCTTT. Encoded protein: CASSQDEGGNTEAFF.

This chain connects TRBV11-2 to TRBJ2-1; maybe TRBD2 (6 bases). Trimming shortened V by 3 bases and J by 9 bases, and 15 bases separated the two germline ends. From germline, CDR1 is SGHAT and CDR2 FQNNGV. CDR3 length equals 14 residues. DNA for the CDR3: TGTGCCAGCAGCTTTGGGCCACCGGGAGTTGAGCAGTTCTTC. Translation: CASSFGPPGVEQFF.

The CDR3 DNA follows: TGTGCCAGCAGCTTAGGGGGGGCGCACTCCTACGAGCAGTACTTC. Its protein is CASSLGGAHSYEQYF. The chain uses TRBV13 and TRBJ2-7; D is possibly TRBD1 (6 bases). With 0 bases removed from V and 0 bases from J, the gap between germline ends came to 9 bases. This CDR3 spans 15 amino acids. Per germline, CDR1 PRHDT and CDR2 FYEKMQ (reference sequence).

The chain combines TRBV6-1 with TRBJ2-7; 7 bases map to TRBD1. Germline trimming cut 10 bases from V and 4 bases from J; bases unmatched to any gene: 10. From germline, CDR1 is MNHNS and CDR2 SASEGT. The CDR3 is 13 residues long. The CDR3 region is CATQTGSMYEQYF. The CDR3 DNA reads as TGTGCCACCCAGACAGGGAGTATGTACGAGCAGTACTTC.

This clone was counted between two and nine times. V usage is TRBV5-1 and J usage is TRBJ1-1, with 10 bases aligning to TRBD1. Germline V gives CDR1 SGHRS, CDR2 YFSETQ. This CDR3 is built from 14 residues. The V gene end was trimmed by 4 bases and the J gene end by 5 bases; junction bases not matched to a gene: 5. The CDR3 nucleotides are TGCGCCAGCAGCCCGGACAGGGGGTTAACTGAAGCTTTCTTT. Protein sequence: CASSPDRGLTEAFF.

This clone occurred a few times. The CDR3 nucleotides are TGTGCCAGCAGCGTAGGTCCGGGAACTGAAGCTTTCTTT. Encoded protein: CASSVGPGTEAFF. The chain is built from TRBV9 and TRBJ1-1; unclear D gene. There are 13 residues in the CDR3. Between the trimmed V and J ends, which lost 0 bases and 5 bases, there was a span of 8 bases. CDR1 is SGDLS, CDR2 YYNGEE, per germline.

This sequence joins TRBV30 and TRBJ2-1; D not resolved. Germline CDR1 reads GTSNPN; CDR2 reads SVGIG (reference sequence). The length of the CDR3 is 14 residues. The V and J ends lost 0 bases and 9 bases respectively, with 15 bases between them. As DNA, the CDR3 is TGTGCCTGGAGTGTACCCGCCGAGGTACCTGAGCAGTTCTTC. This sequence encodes CAWSVPAEVPEQFF.

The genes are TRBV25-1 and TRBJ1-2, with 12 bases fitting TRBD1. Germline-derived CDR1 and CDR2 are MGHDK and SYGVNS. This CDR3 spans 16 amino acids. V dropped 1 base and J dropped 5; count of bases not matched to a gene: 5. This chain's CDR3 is CASSEWRDRGRYGYTF. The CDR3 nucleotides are TGTGCCAGCAGTGAATGGAGGGACAGGGGGCGTTATGGCTACACCTTC.

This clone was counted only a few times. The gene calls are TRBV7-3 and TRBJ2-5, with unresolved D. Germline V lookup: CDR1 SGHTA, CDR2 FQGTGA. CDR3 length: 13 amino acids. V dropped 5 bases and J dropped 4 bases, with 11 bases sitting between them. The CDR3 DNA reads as TGTGCCAGCAGCGACAACCGCCGAGAGACCCAGTACTTC. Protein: CASSDNRRETQYF.

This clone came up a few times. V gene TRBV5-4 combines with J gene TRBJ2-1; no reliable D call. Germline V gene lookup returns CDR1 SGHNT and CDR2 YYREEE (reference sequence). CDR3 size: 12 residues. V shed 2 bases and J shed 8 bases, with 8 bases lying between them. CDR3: CASSFQVDEQFF. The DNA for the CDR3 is TGTGCCAGCAGCTTCCAGGTTGATGAGCAGTTCTTC.

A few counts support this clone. The CDR3 region is CASSLSTGNIQYF. CDR3 bases: TGTGCCAGCAGCTTGAGTACGGGAAACATTCAGTACTTC. The chain uses TRBV11-2 and TRBJ2-4; D remains ambiguous. V dropped 3 bases and J dropped 6 bases, with 9 bases sitting between them. The CDR3 runs 13 residues. Germline CDR1 SGHAT, CDR2 FQNNGV.

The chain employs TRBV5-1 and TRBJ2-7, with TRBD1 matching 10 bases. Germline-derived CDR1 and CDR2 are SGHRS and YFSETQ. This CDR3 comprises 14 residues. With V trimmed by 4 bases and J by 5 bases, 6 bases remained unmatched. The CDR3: CASSRGQGDHEQYF. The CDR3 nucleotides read TGCGCCAGCAGCCGAGGACAGGGGGACCACGAGCAGTACTTC.

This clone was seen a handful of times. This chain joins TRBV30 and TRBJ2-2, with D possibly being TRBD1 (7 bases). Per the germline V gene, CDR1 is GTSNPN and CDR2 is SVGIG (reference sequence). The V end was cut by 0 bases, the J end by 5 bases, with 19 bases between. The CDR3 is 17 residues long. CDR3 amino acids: CAWSVWGQGGITGELFF. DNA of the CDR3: TGTGCCTGGAGTGTATGGGGGCAGGGGGGTATTACCGGGGAGCTGTTTTTT.